The present entry profiles one T cell receptor (beta chain) with its context. Its antigen is currently unknown. These data are taken from a study of breast tumors, draining lymph nodes, adjacent tissues. Study-level points and caveats: The data were judged consistent with most tumor T cells coming from lymph node and expanding in tumor. That most tumor T cells come from lymph nodes remained unproven. Tumor TCR diversity was below lymph nodes but above nontumor tissue. Compared with basal-like, luminal-like tumors shared significantly more repertoire with nontumor tissue.

The trim removed 5 bases at V and 4 bases at J, leaving 13 bases unmatched. The CDR3 runs 16 residues. Germline V gives CDR1 MNHEY, CDR2 SVGAGI. TCRdb re-called the multiplex PCR reads with MiXCR, one entry per CDR3 protein. The table lists around 70,000 distinct CDR3 sequences, about 40% of them singletons, with almost 8.5% in the top ten. Sequencing used breast tumor tissue. The sequence was obtained from a female donor with breast cancer. Some clones in this sample may be carry-over from other donors' samples. The chain joins TRBV6-5 to TRBJ2-7; 8 bases align to TRBD2. The CDR3 loop is CASSRGGTGGLYEQYF. The CDR3 coding sequence is TGTGCCAGCAGTCGGGGAGGAACGGGGGGGTTGTACGAGCAGTACTTC.